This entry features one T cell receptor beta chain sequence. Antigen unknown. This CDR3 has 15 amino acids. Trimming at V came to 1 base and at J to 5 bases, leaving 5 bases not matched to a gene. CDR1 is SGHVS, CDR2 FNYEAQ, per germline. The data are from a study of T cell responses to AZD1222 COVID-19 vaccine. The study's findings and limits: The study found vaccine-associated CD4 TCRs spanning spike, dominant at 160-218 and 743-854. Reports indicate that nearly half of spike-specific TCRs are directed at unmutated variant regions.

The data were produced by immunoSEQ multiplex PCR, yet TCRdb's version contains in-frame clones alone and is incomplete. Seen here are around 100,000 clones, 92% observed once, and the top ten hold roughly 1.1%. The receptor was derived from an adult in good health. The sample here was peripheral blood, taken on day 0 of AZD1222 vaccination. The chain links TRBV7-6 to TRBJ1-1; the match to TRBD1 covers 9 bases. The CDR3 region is CASSLGGQGRTEAFF. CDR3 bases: TGTGCCAGCAGCTTAGGGGGACAGGGTCGTACTGAAGCTTTCTTT.